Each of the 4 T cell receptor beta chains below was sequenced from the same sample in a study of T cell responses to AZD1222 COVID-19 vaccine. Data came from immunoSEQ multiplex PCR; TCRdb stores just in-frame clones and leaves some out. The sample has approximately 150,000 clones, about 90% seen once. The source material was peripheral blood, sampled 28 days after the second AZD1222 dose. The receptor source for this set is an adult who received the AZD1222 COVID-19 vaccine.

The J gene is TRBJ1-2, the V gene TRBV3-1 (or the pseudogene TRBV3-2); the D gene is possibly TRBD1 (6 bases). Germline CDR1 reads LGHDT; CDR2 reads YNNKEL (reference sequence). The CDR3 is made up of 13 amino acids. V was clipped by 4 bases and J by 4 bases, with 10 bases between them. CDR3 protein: CASSPVDSYGYTF. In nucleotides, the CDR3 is TGTGCCAGCAGCCCGGTGGACAGCTATGGCTACACCTTC.

CDR3 loop: CASSLGQGSYTF. For the CDR3, the DNA is TGTGCCAGCAGCTTGGGACAGGGAAGCTACACCTTC. The chain is built from TRBV7-2 and TRBJ1-2, with 9 bases lining up with TRBD1. The V segment lost 3 bases and the J segment 9 bases; nucleotides outside the gene matches: 2. The CDR3 spans 12 residues. Germline V gene sequence: CDR1 SGHTA, CDR2 FQGNSA.

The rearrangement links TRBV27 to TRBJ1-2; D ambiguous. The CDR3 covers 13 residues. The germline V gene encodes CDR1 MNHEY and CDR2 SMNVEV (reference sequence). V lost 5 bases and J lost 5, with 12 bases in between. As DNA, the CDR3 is TGTGCCAGCAGTCCTCCGGGCCTGTATGGCTACACCTTC. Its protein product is CASSPPGLYGYTF.

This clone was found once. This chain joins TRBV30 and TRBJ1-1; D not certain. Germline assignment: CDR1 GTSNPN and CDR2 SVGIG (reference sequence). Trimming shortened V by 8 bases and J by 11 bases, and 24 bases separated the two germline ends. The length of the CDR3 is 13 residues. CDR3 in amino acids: CAAKMGSTRSAFF. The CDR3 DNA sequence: TGTGCCGCCAAGATGGGATCAACCCGGTCGGCTTTCTTT.